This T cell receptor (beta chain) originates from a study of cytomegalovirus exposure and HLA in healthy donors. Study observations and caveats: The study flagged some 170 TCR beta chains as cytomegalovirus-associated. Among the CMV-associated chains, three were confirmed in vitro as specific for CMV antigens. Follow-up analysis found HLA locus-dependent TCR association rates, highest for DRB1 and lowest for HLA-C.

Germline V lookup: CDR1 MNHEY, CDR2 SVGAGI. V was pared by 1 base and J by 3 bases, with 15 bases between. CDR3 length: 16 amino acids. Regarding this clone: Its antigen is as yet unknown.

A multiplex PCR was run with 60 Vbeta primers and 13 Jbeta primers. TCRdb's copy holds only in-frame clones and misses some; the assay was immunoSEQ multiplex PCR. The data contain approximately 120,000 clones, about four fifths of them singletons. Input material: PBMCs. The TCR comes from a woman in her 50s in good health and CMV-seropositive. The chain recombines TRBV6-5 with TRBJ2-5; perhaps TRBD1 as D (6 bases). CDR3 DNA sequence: TGTGCCAGCAGTTACTGGGGTGGGGGCCTTAAAGAGACCCAGTACTTC. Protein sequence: CASSYWGGGLKETQYF.